The 2 T cell receptor beta chains in this list originate from one sample, sequenced in a study of T cell clusters in autoimmune cytopenias. Multiplex touch-down PCR amplified TRB using TRB-A and TRB-B pools in one tube. TCRdb re-called the multiplex PCR reads and gives one entry per CDR3 protein, without DNA. The sample has some 5,400 distinct CDR3 sequences, and its top ten clones hold nearly 20%. Each sample's input was 250 ng genomic DNA, 30,000 to 45,000 genome equivalents. In addition, the sample was reused for a study of T cell repertoires in aging, cancer and after chemotherapy.

Sequenced: peripheral blood. Receptors originate from a human donor in good health.

This clonotype is identified as medium-sized from frequency. The rearrangement joins TRBV10-3 to TRBJ2-5; absent DNA, TCRdb's TRBD1 call cannot be checked. In germline, CDR1 is ENHRY, CDR2 SYGVKD. The CDR3 has 15 amino acids. CDR3 loop: CAISESTGKGETQYF.

V gene TRBV7-4 combines with J gene TRBJ2-2. Germline lookup yields CDR1 SGHVT and CDR2 SQSDAQ. The CDR3 contains 14 residues. CDR3 loop: CASSLDQVAWELFF.